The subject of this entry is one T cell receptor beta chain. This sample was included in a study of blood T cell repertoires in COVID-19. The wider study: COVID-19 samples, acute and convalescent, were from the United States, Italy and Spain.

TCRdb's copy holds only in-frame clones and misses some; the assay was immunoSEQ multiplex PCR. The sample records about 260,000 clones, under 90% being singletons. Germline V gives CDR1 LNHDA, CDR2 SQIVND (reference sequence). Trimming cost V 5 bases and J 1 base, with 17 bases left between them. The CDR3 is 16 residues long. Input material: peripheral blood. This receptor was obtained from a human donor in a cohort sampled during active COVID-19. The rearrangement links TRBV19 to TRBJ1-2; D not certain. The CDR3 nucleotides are TGTGCCAGTAGTCAACCCCCGGAGGCTTATAACTATGGCTACACCTTC. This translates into CASSQPPEAYNYGYTF.